This passage covers 28 T cell receptor beta chains from one sample sequenced in a study of blood T cell repertoires in COVID-19. The repertoire was sequenced with immunoSEQ multiplex PCR; TCRdb's copy has only in-frame clones and lacks some. Among a few hundred thousand clones listed, nearly 90% were seen once. The sequencing sample was made of peripheral blood. The source of these receptors is a woman aged 55-70 years with COVID-19, enrolled during active disease.

The chain has TRBV4-3 and TRBJ2-2; 10 positions agree with TRBD1. V dropped 5 bases and J dropped 5; count of bases not matched to a gene: 5. The CDR3 has 15 amino acids. From germline, CDR1 is LGHNA and CDR2 YSLEER. Written as DNA, the CDR3 is TGCGCCAGCAGCTGGGACAGGGGAGTTACCGGGGAGCTGTTTTTT. This gives the protein CASSWDRGVTGELFF.

The chain uses TRBV11-2 and TRBJ1-5; D call uncertain. CDR1 is SGHAT, CDR2 FQNNGV, per germline. CDR3 length equals 13 residues. V lost 3 bases, J lost 5 bases, and 8 bases lay in between. The CDR3 is CASSLTADQPQHF. The CDR3, as DNA: TGTGCCAGCAGCTTGACGGCGGATCAGCCCCAGCATTTT.

This clone has only one observation. CDR3 region: CASSPVGTGTEKLFF. CDR3 bases: TGCGCCAGCAGCCCAGTCGGGACTGGAACCGAAAAACTGTTTTTT. This chain connects TRBV4-3 to TRBJ1-4; possible D gene TRBD1, 5 bases. The germline V and J ends were trimmed by 4 bases and 8 bases, with 17 bases remaining between them. The CDR3 is 15 amino acids. CDR1 LGHNA and CDR2 YSLEER come from the germline V gene.

The rearrangement joins TRBV5-4 to TRBJ1-1; TRBD1 is a possible D gene (6 bases). Per germline, CDR1 SGHNT and CDR2 YYREEE (reference sequence). CDR3 size: 15 residues. V lost 4 bases and J 8 bases, leaving 21 bases between the germline ends. The CDR3 here is CASSLIRQDISEAFF. The CDR3 bases are TGTGCCAGCAGCCTCATCCGACAGGACATCTCCGAAGCTTTCTTT.

J is TRBJ2-7 and V is TRBV4-1; no clear D. The germline V gene encodes CDR1 MGHRA and CDR2 YSYEKL. Trimming took off 0 bases at V and 1 base at J, with 10 bases between the two ends. The CDR3 totals 15 residues. DNA of the CDR3: TGCGCCAGCAGCCAAGATCTCGCGACATCCTACGAGCAGTACTTC. This encodes CASSQDLATSYEQYF.

The chain combines TRBV7-8 with TRBJ1-1; unclear D gene. CDR1 and CDR2 (germline): SGHVS, FQNEAQ. The V and J ends lost 1 base and 5 bases respectively, with 14 bases between them. There are 15 residues in the CDR3. The CDR3 protein is CASSLVYGGGTEAFF. CDR3 nucleotides: TGTGCCAGCAGCTTAGTGTATGGAGGCGGGACTGAAGCTTTCTTT.

The J gene is TRBJ2-2, the V gene TRBV15, with D unclear. Looked up from germline, CDR1 is LNHNV and CDR2 is YYDKDF (reference sequence). The CDR3 totals 18 residues. Trimming removed 2 bases from V and 3 bases from J, with 19 bases in between. CDR3 residues: CATSRSSVLTPYTGELFF. In DNA form, the CDR3 reads TGTGCCACCAGCAGATCGTCCGTTTTGACACCTTACACCGGGGAGCTGTTTTTT.

This chain uses TRBV4-3 with TRBJ1-5; D perhaps matches TRBD1 (6 bases). Trimming took off 0 bases at V and 3 bases at J, with 9 bases between the two ends. Looked up from germline, CDR1 is LGHNA and CDR2 is YSLEER. The CDR3 totals 15 residues. CDR3 DNA sequence: TGCGCCAGCAGCCAAGATACAGGGTACAATCAGCCCCAGCATTTT. Translating it yields CASSQDTGYNQPQHF.

The V call is TRBV30, the J call TRBJ2-1; no clear D gene. V was cut by 3 bases and J by 0 bases, with 12 bases left in between. CDR3 length: 15 amino acids. Germline assignment: CDR1 GTSNPN and CDR2 SVGIG (reference sequence). CDR3 nucleotide sequence: TGTGCCTGGAGACGAGACTTAGGCTCCTACAATGAGCAGTTCTTC. Its protein is CAWRRDLGSYNEQFF.

The V gene is TRBV5-4, the J gene TRBJ1-3; 7 positions agree with TRBD1. Trimming at V came to 0 bases and at J to 6 bases, leaving 3 bases not matched to a gene. Germline V gene sequence: CDR1 SGHNT, CDR2 YYREEE (reference sequence). The length of the CDR3 is 14 residues. CDR3 sequence (DNA): TGTGCCAGCAGCTTGGAAGGGACAGTAAACACCATATATTTT. This sequence encodes CASSLEGTVNTIYF.

V gene TRBV29-1 combines with J gene TRBJ1-4; TRBD1 agrees at 8 bases. Germline loops: CDR1 SQVTM, CDR2 ANQGSEA. V trimming: 4 bases; J trimming: 4 bases; junction bases outside the gene matches: 5. The CDR3 runs to 14 residues. For the CDR3, the DNA is TGCAGCGTTGCTCGGGACAGGCTTAATGAAAAACTGTTTTTT. Protein product: CSVARDRLNEKLFF.

The chain is built from TRBV21-1 and TRBJ1-1; the D call in the table, TRBD1, was not verified against the DNA. TRBV21-1 is a pseudogene. This CDR3 has 14 amino acids. The CDR3 sequence: CASIPQGGPKGAFF. Written as DNA, the CDR3 is TGTGCCAGCATCCCACAGGGGGGGCCTAAGGGAGCTTTCTTT.

The V call is TRBV25-1, the J call TRBJ1-1; a possible D gene is TRBD1 (5 bases). Trimming took off 10 bases at V and 5 bases at J, with 14 bases between the two ends. The germline V gene has CDR1 MGHDK and CDR2 SYGVNS. The CDR3 consists of 12 residues. The CDR3 DNA follows: TGTGCCACTGCGGACATTGGGACTGAAGCTTTCTTT. This sequence encodes CATADIGTEAFF.

The chain has TRBV6-1 and TRBJ1-2, with 8 bases aligning to TRBD1. Germline lookup yields CDR1 MNHNS and CDR2 SASEGT. With V trimmed by 1 base and J by 3 bases, 7 bases remained unmatched. The CDR3 has 16 amino acids. This chain's CDR3 is CASSEENRGLDYGYTF. CDR3 nucleotides: TGTGCCAGCAGTGAAGAAAACAGGGGGTTGGACTATGGCTACACCTTC.

The chain uses TRBV9 and TRBJ1-2; D uncertain. This CDR3 spans 14 amino acids. Trimming left V 0 bases short and J 7 bases short, with 13 bases between. Germline assignment: CDR1 SGDLS and CDR2 YYNGEE. The CDR3 loop is CASSVESYGGGYTF. CDR3 bases: TGTGCCAGCAGCGTAGAAAGTTATGGAGGTGGCTACACCTTC.

The chain couples TRBV5-1 to TRBJ2-5; 11 positions match TRBD1. CDR1 SGHRS and CDR2 YFSETQ come from the germline V gene. This CDR3 is built from 17 residues. The V segment lost 0 bases and the J segment 4 bases; nucleotides outside the gene matches: 8. The CDR3 nucleotides are TGCGCCAGCAGCTTGGCCCAAATCGGGACAGGGGGAGAGACCCAGTACTTC. Translating gives CASSLAQIGTGGETQYF.

The chain links TRBV21-1 to TRBJ2-3; TRBD2 was called by the table and not checked on the DNA. TRBV21-1 is shown as a pseudogene. The CDR3 runs 15 residues. The CDR3 protein is CASSKRPNGTDTQYF. In nucleotides, the CDR3 is TGTGCCAGCAGCAAGAGGCCCAATGGGACAGATACGCAGTATTTT.

The genes are TRBV25-1 and TRBJ2-1; D ambiguous. V lost 0 bases, J lost 3 bases, and 3 bases lay in between. Germline CDR1 MGHDK, CDR2 SYGVNS. This CDR3 contains 13 residues. The CDR3 DNA follows: TGTGCCAGCAGTGAATACGGCTACAATGAGCAGTTCTTC. Amino acid sequence: CASSEYGYNEQFF.

The genes are TRBV27 and TRBJ2-7; 7 positions agree with TRBD1. V lost 6 bases to trimming and J lost 4 bases; unmatched junction nucleotides: 9. The CDR3 contains 14 residues. Germline V gene data show CDR1 as MNHEY and CDR2 as SMNVEV (reference sequence). CDR3 in DNA: TGTGCCAGCAGCTCAGACACAGGGGCTTACGAGCAGTACTTC. Translating it yields CASSSDTGAYEQYF.

J is TRBJ2-1 and V is TRBV7-2, with D hard to call. This CDR3 has 17 residues. The germline V gene has CDR1 SGHTA and CDR2 FQGNSA. The ends were cut back, 6 bases at V and 6 bases at J, with 24 bases in the middle. The CDR3 loop is CASSLFGQVVASNEQFF. CDR3 sequence (DNA): TGTGCCAGCAGTCTATTCGGCCAGGTGGTGGCAAGCAATGAGCAGTTCTTC.

The chain links TRBV5-6 to TRBJ2-4, with D perhaps TRBD2 (6 bases). Germline CDR1 is SGHDT and CDR2 is YYEEEE. Trimming stripped 0 bases from V and 9 bases from J, with 10 bases between. The length of the CDR3 is 13 residues. DNA of the CDR3: TGTGCCAGCAGCTTGGGCGGGACTGGCATTCAGTACTTC. Amino acids: CASSLGGTGIQYF.

The chain is built from TRBV5-6 and TRBJ1-5, with 11 nucleotides matching TRBD1. CDR1 is SGHDT, CDR2 YYEEEE, per germline. The CDR3 extends over 17 amino acids. V shed 5 bases and J 3 bases; nucleotides not matched to a gene: 10. CDR3 nucleotide sequence: TGTGCCAGCAGTAAGGGACAGGGGGTAAGGGTCAATCAGCCCCAGCATTTT. As protein: CASSKGQGVRVNQPQHF.

In its sample, this clone was seen once. This rearrangement joins TRBV5-6 to TRBJ1-1; maybe TRBD1 (5 bases). Germline V lookup: CDR1 SGHDT, CDR2 YYEEEE. The ends were cut back, 2 bases at V and 4 bases at J, with 15 bases in the middle. CDR3 length: 15 residues. CDR3 sequence: CASSFGGTHGTEAFF. The CDR3 DNA is TGTGCCAGCAGCTTCGGCGGGACTCACGGCACTGAAGCTTTCTTT.

As for this clone: Other DNA sequences in the sample encode the same CDR3. Here the CDR3 DNA reads TGTGCCAGCAGCTTATCAACAGCTAACACTGAAGCTTTCTTT. Protein product: CASSLSTANTEAFF. The rearrangement uses TRBV7-9 and TRBJ1-1; D unresolved. CDR3 length: 14 residues. V was pared by 2 bases and J by 2 bases, with 9 bases between. In germline, CDR1 is SEHNR, CDR2 FQNEAQ (reference sequence).

The V gene is TRBV6-5, the J gene TRBJ2-1; 10 bases map to TRBD1. J gave up 5 bases and V 4 bases, and 5 bases lay outside the gene matches. The CDR3 has 15 amino acids. Germline V gene lookup returns CDR1 MNHEY and CDR2 SVGAGI. CDR3 sequence reads: CASSSGQGENNEQFF. The CDR3 nucleotides read TGTGCCAGCAGTTCCGGACAGGGGGAAAACAATGAGCAGTTCTTC.

The CDR3 nucleotides read TGTGCCAGCAGTTACTCGAGCAGGGCGACTGAAGCTTTCTTT. Its translation is CASSYSSRATEAFF. The rearrangement links TRBV6-5 to TRBJ1-1, with D perhaps matching TRBD1 (5 bases). The CDR3 is made up of 14 amino acids. The germline CDR1 and CDR2 sequences are MNHEY and SVGAGI. The germline V and J ends were trimmed by 0 bases and 5 bases, with 10 bases remaining between them.

This chain uses TRBV7-2 with TRBJ1-5; weak D call: TRBD1 (5 bases). The V end was cut by 0 bases, the J end by 15 bases, with 15 bases between. Per the germline V gene, CDR1 is SGHTA and CDR2 is FQGNSA. The CDR3 is made up of 13 amino acids. The CDR3 region has the DNA TGTGCCAGCAGCTTAGCAGCCGGGAGGGACCGGCATTTT. Its translation: CASSLAAGRDRHF. Together with reference TRBV7-2 and TRBJ1-5, the CDR3 gives the full variable domain: GAGVSQSPSNKVTEKGKDVELRCDPISGHTALYWYRQSLGQGLEFLIYFQGNSAPDKSGLPSDRFSAERTGGSVSTLTIQRTQQEDSAVYLCASSLAAGRDRHFGDGTRLSIL.

The chain couples TRBV9 to TRBJ1-3, with D hard to call. Germline V gene lookup returns CDR1 SGDLS and CDR2 YYNGEE. The CDR3 contains 14 residues. Between the trimmed V and J ends, which lost 3 bases and 0 bases, there was a span of 7 bases. CDR3 sequence reads: CASSATVSGNTIYF. In nucleotides, the CDR3 is TGTGCCAGCAGCGCTACAGTCTCTGGAAACACCATATATTTT.